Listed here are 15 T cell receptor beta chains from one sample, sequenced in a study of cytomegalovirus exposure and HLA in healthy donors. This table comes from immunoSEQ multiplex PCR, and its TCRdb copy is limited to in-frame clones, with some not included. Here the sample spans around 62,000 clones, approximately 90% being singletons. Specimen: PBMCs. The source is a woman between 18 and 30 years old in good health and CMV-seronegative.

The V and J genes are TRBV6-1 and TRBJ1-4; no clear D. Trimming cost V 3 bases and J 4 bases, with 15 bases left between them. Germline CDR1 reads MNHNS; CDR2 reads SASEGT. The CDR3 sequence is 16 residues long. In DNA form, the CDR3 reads TGTGCCAGCAGTGAGAGGACCACTCGGGGTAATGAAAAACTGTTTTTT. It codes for CASSERTTRGNEKLFF.

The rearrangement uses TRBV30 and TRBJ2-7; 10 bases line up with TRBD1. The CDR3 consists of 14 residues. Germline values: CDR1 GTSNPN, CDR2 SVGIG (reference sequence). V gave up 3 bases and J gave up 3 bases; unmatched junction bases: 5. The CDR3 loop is CAWSQGQGIYEQYF. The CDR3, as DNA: TGTGCCTGGAGCCAGGGACAGGGGATCTACGAGCAGTACTTC.

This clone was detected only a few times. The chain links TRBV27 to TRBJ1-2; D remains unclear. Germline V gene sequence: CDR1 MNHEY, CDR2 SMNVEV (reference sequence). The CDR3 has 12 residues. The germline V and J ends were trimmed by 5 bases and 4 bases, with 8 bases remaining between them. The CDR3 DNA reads TGTGCCAGCAGTCCCGAGGGCTATGGCTACACCTTC. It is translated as CASSPEGYGYTF.

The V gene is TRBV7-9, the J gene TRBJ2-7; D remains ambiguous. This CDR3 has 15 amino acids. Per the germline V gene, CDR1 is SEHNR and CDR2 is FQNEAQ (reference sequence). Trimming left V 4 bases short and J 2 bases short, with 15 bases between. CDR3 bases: TGTGCCAGCAGCTCCGGTCTCACTAAGACCTACGAGCAGTACTTC. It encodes CASSSGLTKTYEQYF. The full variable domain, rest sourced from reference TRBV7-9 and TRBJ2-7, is DTGVSQNPRHKITKRGQNVTFRCDPISEHNRLYWYRQTLGQGPEFLTYFQNEAQLEKSRLLSDRFSAERPKGSFSTLEIQRTEQGDSAMYLCASSSGLTKTYEQYFGPGTRLTVT.

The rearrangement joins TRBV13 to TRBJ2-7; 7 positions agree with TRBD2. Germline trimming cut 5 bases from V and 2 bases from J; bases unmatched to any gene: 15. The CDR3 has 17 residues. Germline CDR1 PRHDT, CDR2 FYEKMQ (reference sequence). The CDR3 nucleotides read TGTGCCAGCAGCACCGGACCCCTAGCGGCTAAGACCTACGAGCAGTACTTC. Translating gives CASSTGPLAAKTYEQYF.

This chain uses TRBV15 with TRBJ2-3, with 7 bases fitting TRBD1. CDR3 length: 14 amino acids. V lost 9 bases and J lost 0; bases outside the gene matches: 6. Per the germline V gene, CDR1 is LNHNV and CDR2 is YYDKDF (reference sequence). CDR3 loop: CATRDRASTDTQYF. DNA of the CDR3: TGTGCCACACGAGACAGGGCTAGCACAGATACGCAGTATTTT.

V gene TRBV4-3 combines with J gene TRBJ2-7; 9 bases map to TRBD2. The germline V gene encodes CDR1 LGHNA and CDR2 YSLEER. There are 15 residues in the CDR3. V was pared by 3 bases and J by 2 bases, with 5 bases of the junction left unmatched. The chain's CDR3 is CASSQRAGGAYEQYF. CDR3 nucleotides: TGCGCCAGCAGCCAGAGAGCGGGGGGAGCCTACGAGCAGTACTTC.

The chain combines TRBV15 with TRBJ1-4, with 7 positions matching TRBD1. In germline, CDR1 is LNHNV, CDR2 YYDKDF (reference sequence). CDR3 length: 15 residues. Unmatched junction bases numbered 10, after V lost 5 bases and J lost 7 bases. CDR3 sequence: CATSGAGTEFEKLFF. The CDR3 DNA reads TGTGCCACCAGCGGCGCCGGGACAGAGTTTGAAAAACTGTTTTTT.

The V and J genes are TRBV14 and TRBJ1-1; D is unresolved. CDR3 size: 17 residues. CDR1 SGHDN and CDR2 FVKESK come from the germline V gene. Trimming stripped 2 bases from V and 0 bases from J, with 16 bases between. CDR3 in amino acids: CASSQISIEAVNTEAFF. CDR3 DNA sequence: TGTGCCAGCAGCCAAATCTCAATTGAGGCTGTGAACACTGAAGCTTTCTTT.

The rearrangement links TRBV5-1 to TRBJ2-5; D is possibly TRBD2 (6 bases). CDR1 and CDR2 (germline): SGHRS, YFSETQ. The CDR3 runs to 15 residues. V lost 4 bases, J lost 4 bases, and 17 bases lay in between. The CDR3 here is CASSRYSGSVETQYF. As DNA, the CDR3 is TGCGCCAGCAGCCGATACTCCGGGAGCGTAGAGACCCAGTACTTC. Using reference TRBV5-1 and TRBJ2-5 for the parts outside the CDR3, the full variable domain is KAGVTQTPRYLIKTRGQQVTLSCSPISGHRSVSWYQQTPGQGLQFLFEYFSETQRNKGNFPGRFSGRQFSNSRSEMNVSTLELGDSALYLCASSRYSGSVETQYFGPGTRLLVL.

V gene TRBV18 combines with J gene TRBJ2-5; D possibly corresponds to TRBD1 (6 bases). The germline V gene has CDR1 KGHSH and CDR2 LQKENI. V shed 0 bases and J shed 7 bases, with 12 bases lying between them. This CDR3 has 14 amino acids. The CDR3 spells CASSPPQGSGTQYF. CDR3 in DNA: TGTGCCAGCTCACCACCCCAGGGGTCAGGGACCCAGTACTTC.

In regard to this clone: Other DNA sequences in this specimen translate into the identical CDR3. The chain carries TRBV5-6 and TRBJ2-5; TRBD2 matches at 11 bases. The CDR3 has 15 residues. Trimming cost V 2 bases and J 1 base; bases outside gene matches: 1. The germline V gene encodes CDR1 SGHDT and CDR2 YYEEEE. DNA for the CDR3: TGTGCCAGCAGCTTAACTAGCGGGGGCCAAGAGACCCAGTACTTC. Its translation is CASSLTSGGQETQYF.

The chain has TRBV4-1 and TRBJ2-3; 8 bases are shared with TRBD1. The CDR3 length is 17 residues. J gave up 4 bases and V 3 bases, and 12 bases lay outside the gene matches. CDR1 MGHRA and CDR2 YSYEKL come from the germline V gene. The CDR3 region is CASSHNKGTGGADTQYF. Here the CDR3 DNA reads TGCGCCAGCAGCCACAACAAAGGGACAGGTGGGGCAGATACGCAGTATTTT.

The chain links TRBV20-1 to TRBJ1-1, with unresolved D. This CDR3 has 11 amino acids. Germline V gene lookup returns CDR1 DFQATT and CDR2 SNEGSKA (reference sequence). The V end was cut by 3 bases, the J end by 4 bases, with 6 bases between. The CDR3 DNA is TGCAGTGCTAGGAGCGGCACTGAAGCTTTCTTT. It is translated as CSARSGTEAFF.

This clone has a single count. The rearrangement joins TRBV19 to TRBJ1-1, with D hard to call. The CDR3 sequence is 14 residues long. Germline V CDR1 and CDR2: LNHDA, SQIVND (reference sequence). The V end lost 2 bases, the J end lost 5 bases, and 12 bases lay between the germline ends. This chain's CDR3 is CASSITPGGTEAFF. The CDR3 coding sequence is TGTGCCAGTAGTATAACCCCAGGAGGTACTGAAGCTTTCTTT.